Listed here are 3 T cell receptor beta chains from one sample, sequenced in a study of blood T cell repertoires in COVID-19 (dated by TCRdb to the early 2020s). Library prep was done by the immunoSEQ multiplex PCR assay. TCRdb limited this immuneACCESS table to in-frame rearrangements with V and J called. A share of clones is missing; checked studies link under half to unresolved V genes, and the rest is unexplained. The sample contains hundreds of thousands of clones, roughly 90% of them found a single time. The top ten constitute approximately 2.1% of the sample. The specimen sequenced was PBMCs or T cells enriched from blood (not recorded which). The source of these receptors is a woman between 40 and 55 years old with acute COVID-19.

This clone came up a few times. CDR3 region: CASSETGYGDEQYF. The CDR3 region has the DNA TGTGCCAGCAGTGAAACAGGGTACGGGGACGAGCAGTACTTC. The gene calls are TRBV25-1 and TRBJ2-7; possibly TRBD1 for D (6 bases). Trimming pared 2 bases from V and 5 bases from J, leaving 13 bases between. This CDR3 is 14 amino acids long. The germline V gene has CDR1 MGHDK and CDR2 SYGVNS.

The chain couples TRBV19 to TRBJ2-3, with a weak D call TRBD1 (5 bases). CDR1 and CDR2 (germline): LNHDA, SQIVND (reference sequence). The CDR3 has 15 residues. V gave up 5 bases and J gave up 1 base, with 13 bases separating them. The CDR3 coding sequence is TGTGCCAGTAGTCCCTGGGGCAGGGGCACAGATACGCAGTATTTT. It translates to CASSPWGRGTDTQYF.

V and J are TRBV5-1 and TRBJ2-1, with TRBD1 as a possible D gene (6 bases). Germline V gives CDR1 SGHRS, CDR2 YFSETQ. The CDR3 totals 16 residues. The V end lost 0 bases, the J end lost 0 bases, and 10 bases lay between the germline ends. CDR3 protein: CASSLGTGTSYNEQFF. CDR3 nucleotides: TGCGCCAGCAGCTTGGGAACAGGGACCTCCTACAATGAGCAGTTCTTC. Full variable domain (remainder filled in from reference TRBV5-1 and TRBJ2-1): KAGVTQTPRYLIKTRGQQVTLSCSPISGHRSVSWYQQTPGQGLQFLFEYFSETQRNKGNFPGRFSGRQFSNSRSEMNVSTLELGDSALYLCASSLGTGTSYNEQFFGPGTRLTVL.